The next 28 T cell receptor beta chains were all read from a single sample in a study of PD-L1 blockade in urothelial cancer. Some clones are missing from TCRdb's copy, which holds only in-frame ones; the method was immunoSEQ multiplex PCR. The table shows 50,000 to 60,000 clones, with 84% occurring only once. Sample: PBMCs, taken around atezolizumab (anti-PD-L1) treatment. These receptors all come from a man aged 35 to 55 with urothelial cancer.

The table lists this clone with a count of one. The V gene is TRBV30, the J gene TRBJ2-3; the D gene is possibly TRBD2 (5 bases). With 5 bases removed from V and 13 bases from J, the gap between germline ends came to 16 bases. CDR3 size: 11 residues. CDR1 and CDR2 (germline): GTSNPN, SVGIG (reference sequence). The CDR3 nucleotides read TGTGCCTGGCAGCCATGGCCCGGGGAGTATTTT. This gives the protein CAWQPWPGEYF.

This sequence joins TRBV29-1 and TRBJ1-1; 9 bases match TRBD1. Trimming took 8 bases from V and 1 from J; bases not matched to a gene: 5. The germline V gene has CDR1 SQVTM and CDR2 ANQGSEA. The CDR3 totals 13 residues. The CDR3 loop is CSTWTGENTEAFF. The CDR3 DNA reads as TGCAGCACTTGGACAGGGGAGAACACTGAAGCTTTCTTT.

The rearrangement uses TRBV13 and TRBJ2-2; 9 positions match TRBD2. Germline CDR1 PRHDT, CDR2 FYEKMQ (reference sequence). V lost 5 bases to trimming and J lost 6 bases; unmatched junction nucleotides: 13. The CDR3 runs to 17 residues. The CDR3 bases are TGTGCCAGCAGCCGGCCGGGGGGACTAGCCGTTTCCGGGGAGCTGTTTTTT. Its translation is CASSRPGGLAVSGELFF.

The chain employs TRBV7-8 and TRBJ1-3; D is unresolved. The CDR3 is 16 amino acids. Germline V gene data show CDR1 as SGHVS and CDR2 as FQNEAQ. V dropped 1 base and J dropped 1 base, with 11 bases sitting between them. The CDR3 nucleotides are TGTGCCAGCAGCTTAGTAGGGTGGAGGTCTGGAAACACCATATATTTT. This gives the protein CASSLVGWRSGNTIYF.

The rearrangement uses TRBV5-4 and TRBJ2-5; D is uncertain. The germline V gene encodes CDR1 SGHNT and CDR2 YYREEE (reference sequence). The V and J ends lost 4 bases and 5 bases respectively, with 12 bases between them. CDR3 length equals 13 residues. Here the CDR3 reads CASSLDPGETQYF. The DNA of the CDR3 is TGTGCCAGCAGCCTCGACCCCGGGGAGACCCAGTACTTC.

V is TRBV28 and J is TRBJ1-5, with D perhaps TRBD1 (6 bases). Germline values: CDR1 MDHEN, CDR2 SYDVKM. The CDR3 runs to 14 residues. Trimming removed 2 bases from V and 7 bases from J, with 12 bases in between. CDR3 sequence reads: CASSLAGEGQPQHF. Here the CDR3 DNA reads TGTGCCAGCAGTTTAGCAGGGGAAGGGCAGCCCCAGCATTTT.

This clone was seen more than once but under ten times. The rearrangement uses TRBV5-8 and TRBJ2-1; maybe TRBD2 (6 bases). This CDR3 region has 13 residues. The V gene's germline CDR1 is SGHTS and CDR2 YDEGEE. The V end was cut by 0 bases, the J end by 6 bases, with 7 bases between. The CDR3 DNA is TGTGCCAGCAGCTTGGGGAGGGGCAATGAGCAGTTCTTC. It yields the protein CASSLGRGNEQFF.

The J gene is TRBJ2-2, the V gene TRBV27, with 7 bases lining up with TRBD1. Germline V gene lookup returns CDR1 MNHEY and CDR2 SMNVEV (reference sequence). The CDR3 is made up of 16 amino acids. The V segment lost 5 bases and the J segment 7 bases; nucleotides outside the gene matches: 13. CDR3 in amino acids: CASSTRQGVAFGELFF. The CDR3 DNA sequence: TGTGCCAGCAGTACCCGACAGGGAGTAGCCTTCGGGGAGCTGTTTTTT.

This clone is a singleton in its sample. The chain recombines TRBV29-1 with TRBJ2-5; unclear D gene. Germline V lookup: CDR1 SQVTM, CDR2 ANQGSEA. V was shortened by 3 bases and J by 0 bases, with 8 bases between the two germline ends. The CDR3 contains 13 residues. The CDR3 DNA follows: TGCAGCGTTGATTCCGGTTACCAAGAGACCCAGTACTTC. This codes for CSVDSGYQETQYF.

This clone came up once. This chain connects TRBV7-9 to TRBJ2-1; D is ambiguous. Trimming took 1 base from V and 4 from J, leaving 8 bases between them. The germline V gene encodes CDR1 SEHNR and CDR2 FQNEAQ (reference sequence). There are 14 residues in the CDR3. CDR3 in amino acids: CASSLEYKYNEQFF. For the CDR3, the DNA is TGTGCCAGCAGCTTAGAGTACAAATACAATGAGCAGTTCTTC.

Only a few counts were recorded for this clone. This CDR3 reads CASSERQGAIAFF. The CDR3 DNA is TGTGCCAGCAGTGAACGACAGGGGGCTATAGCTTTCTTT. The chain links TRBV6-1 to TRBJ1-1, with TRBD1 identical over 10 bases. This CDR3 has 13 residues. Germline lookup yields CDR1 MNHNS and CDR2 SASEGT. V gave up 2 bases and J gave up 10 bases; unmatched junction bases: 4.

This clone came up once. The chain joins TRBV6-5 to TRBJ1-1, with D possibly TRBD1 on 6 matching bases. Trimming shortened V by 4 bases and J by 1 base, and 7 bases separated the two germline ends. Looked up from germline, CDR1 is MNHEY and CDR2 is SVGAGI. The CDR3 extends over 13 amino acids. The DNA for the CDR3 is TGTGCCAGCAGTTTACAGGGGAACACTGAAGCTTTCTTT. It is translated as CASSLQGNTEAFF.

The gene calls are TRBV6-5 and TRBJ1-2, with TRBD1 identical over 7 bases. Per the germline V gene, CDR1 is MNHEY and CDR2 is SVGAGI. Trimming cost V 3 bases and J 3 bases; bases outside gene matches: 10. This CDR3 has 16 residues. The CDR3 DNA follows: TGTGCCAGCAGTTATTCACTTACAGGGGTCGACTATGGCTACACCTTC. Protein product: CASSYSLTGVDYGYTF.

This chain uses TRBV9 with TRBJ2-5, with 9 bases identical to TRBD2. The end of the DNA is better explained by TRBJ2-7, so the J call may be wrong. Germline V gene sequence: CDR1 SGDLS, CDR2 YYNGEE. The CDR3 extends over 14 amino acids. CDR3 sequence: CASSVGTSNYEQYF. The CDR3, as DNA: TGTGCCAGCAGCGTTGGGACTAGCAACTACGAGCAGTACTTC.

The chain carries TRBV6-1 and TRBJ1-5; D is perhaps TRBD1 (5 bases). The CDR3 length is 13 residues. Germline values: CDR1 MNHNS, CDR2 SASEGT. V shed 7 bases and J shed 2 bases, with 9 bases lying between them. The CDR3 nucleotides are TGTGCCAGCACGACAGCTGGCAATCAGCCCCAGCATTTT. It is translated as CASTTAGNQPQHF.

The J gene is TRBJ2-7, the V gene TRBV6-1; D is unresolved. From germline, CDR1 is MNHNS and CDR2 SASEGT. There are 13 residues in the CDR3. Trimming shortened V by 6 bases and J by 2 bases, and 11 bases separated the two germline ends. The CDR3 spells CASSPTETYEQYF. Here the CDR3 DNA reads TGTGCCAGCAGCCCCACAGAGACCTACGAGCAGTACTTC.

The chain links TRBV4-2 to TRBJ2-7; TRBD1 matches 7 bases. CDR1 is LGHNA, CDR2 YNFKEQ, per germline. Trimming removed 3 bases from V and 2 bases from J; junction bases left unmatched: 7. CDR3 size: 15 residues. CDR3 coding DNA: TGTGCCAGCAGCCAGGCCTGGACAGGACCCTACGAGCAGTACTTC. It specifies CASSQAWTGPYEQYF.

The chain uses TRBV2 and TRBJ2-7; perhaps TRBD1 as D (5 bases). This CDR3 has 14 residues. Germline V gene sequence: CDR1 SNHLY, CDR2 FYNNEI. V was cut by 6 bases and J by 3 bases, with 15 bases left in between. CDR3 sequence reads: CASRAGRAVYEQYF. The CDR3 DNA is TGTGCCAGCAGGGCTGGCAGGGCGGTCTACGAGCAGTACTTC.

The rearrangement joins TRBV19 to TRBJ2-5, with TRBD2 identical over 9 bases. V dropped 4 bases and J dropped 2; count of bases not matched to a gene: 5. Germline V gene lookup returns CDR1 LNHDA and CDR2 SQIVND (reference sequence). The CDR3 spans 15 residues. Here the CDR3 DNA reads TGTGCCAGTAGTAGGACTAGCGACGAACAAGAGACCCAGTACTTC. Translation: CASSRTSDEQETQYF.

The chain employs TRBV6-1 and TRBJ2-1, with 10 positions matching TRBD1. The CDR3 loop spans 16 amino acids. Germline V CDR1 and CDR2: MNHNS, SASEGT. V lost 0 bases to trimming and J lost 8 bases; unmatched junction nucleotides: 7. CDR3 residues: CASSEAGTGVLYEQFF. In DNA form, the CDR3 reads TGTGCCAGCAGTGAAGCCGGGACAGGGGTTTTATATGAGCAGTTCTTC.

As DNA, the CDR3 is TGTGCCAGCAGTGGCTTTAAGGGGGCGGGCACAGATACGCAGTATTTT. It encodes CASSGFKGAGTDTQYF. V gene TRBV6-1 combines with J gene TRBJ2-3; 7 bases line up with TRBD1. V was clipped by 4 bases and J by 1 base; unmatched bases: 8. CDR3 length equals 16 residues. Germline CDR1 and CDR2: MNHNS and SASEGT.

This clone was observed a few times. This chain joins TRBV2 and TRBJ2-1, with TRBD1 identical over 8 bases. This CDR3 is built from 15 residues. The V segment lost 2 bases and the J segment 0 bases; nucleotides outside the gene matches: 0. Germline V lookup: CDR1 SNHLY, CDR2 FYNNEI. The CDR3 loop reads CASSETGGSYNEQFF. DNA for the CDR3: TGTGCCAGCAGTGAAACAGGGGGCTCCTACAATGAGCAGTTCTTC.

This clone was observed a single time. The rearrangement joins TRBV19 to TRBJ1-1; TRBD1 is a possible D gene (5 bases). The CDR3 loop spans 14 amino acids. Germline values: CDR1 LNHDA, CDR2 SQIVND (reference sequence). The V and J ends lost 8 bases and 6 bases respectively, with 19 bases between them. The CDR3 nucleotides are TGTGCCAGTTCTATCCGTCAGGGTATCGCTGAAGCTTTCTTT. Its protein is CASSIRQGIAEAFF.

The chain joins TRBV7-9 to TRBJ2-7; a possible D gene is TRBD2 (5 bases). The CDR3 consists of 14 residues. The germline V and J ends were trimmed by 8 bases and 4 bases, with 18 bases remaining between them. CDR1 and CDR2 from the germline V gene are SEHNR and FQNEAQ (reference sequence). The CDR3 is CASGREFEPYEQYF. CDR3 bases: TGTGCCAGCGGTAGGGAGTTCGAGCCTTACGAGCAGTACTTC.

The chain has TRBV6-5 and TRBJ2-7; D unclear. The CDR3 has 15 residues. Trimming shortened V by 2 bases and J by 3 bases, and 14 bases separated the two germline ends. Germline-derived CDR1 and CDR2 are MNHEY and SVGAGI. CDR3: CASSYVSNADYEQYF. CDR3 coding DNA: TGTGCCAGCAGTTACGTCTCCAACGCGGACTACGAGCAGTACTTC.

This sequence joins TRBV5-1 and TRBJ2-1, with TRBD1 as a possible D gene (6 bases). The CDR3 is 14 residues long. Trimming took off 4 bases at V and 7 bases at J, with 15 bases between the two ends. Germline CDR1 SGHRS, CDR2 YFSETQ. CDR3 coding DNA: TGCGCCAGCAGCCGGGCGATACAGGGTAATGAGCAGTTCTTC. It codes for CASSRAIQGNEQFF.

This clone was recorded once. V is TRBV28 and J is TRBJ2-1; D might be TRBD1 (5 bases). The CDR3 loop spans 13 amino acids. In germline, CDR1 is MDHEN, CDR2 SYDVKM. V lost 7 bases and J 6 bases, leaving 13 bases between the germline ends. The CDR3 protein is CASTRQGRNEQFF. The CDR3 DNA reads TGTGCCAGCACGCGGCAGGGTCGCAATGAGCAGTTCTTC.

In its sample, this clone was seen once. V usage is TRBV15 and J usage is TRBJ1-4, with 11 bases that match TRBD1. V gave up 3 bases and J gave up 0 bases; unmatched junction bases: 3. In germline, CDR1 is LNHNV, CDR2 YYDKDF (reference sequence). This CDR3 has 17 amino acids. The CDR3 nucleotides read TGTGCCACCAGCAGGCCGGGACAGGGGGCAACTAATGAAAAACTGTTTTTT. Translating it yields CATSRPGQGATNEKLFF.